What follows are 11 T cell receptor beta chains derived from one specimen sequenced in a study of blood T cell repertoires in COVID-19. Repertoires were generated with immunoSEQ multiplex PCR, while TCRdb's copy carries only in-frame clones and drops some. Here the sample spans a few hundred thousand clones, around 91% being singletons. The specimen was PBMCs or T cells enriched from blood (not recorded which). The receptors originated from a woman between 18 and 30 years old who had recovered from COVID-19.

The chain combines TRBV11-2 with TRBJ2-3; D is perhaps TRBD2 (5 bases). Between the trimmed V and J ends, which lost 2 bases and 6 bases, there was a span of 12 bases. The CDR3 is 14 amino acids. Germline V gene data show CDR1 as SGHAT and CDR2 as FQNNGV. CDR3 region: CASSLNMGADTQYF. The CDR3 coding sequence is TGTGCCAGCAGCTTAAATATGGGAGCGGATACGCAGTATTTT.

The chain is built from TRBV2 and TRBJ1-3, with D maybe TRBD1 (6 bases). CDR1 and CDR2 (germline): SNHLY, FYNNEI. CDR3 length: 15 residues. The V end lost 3 bases, the J end lost 2 bases, and 11 bases lay between the germline ends. CDR3: CASSDSAGAGNTIYF. CDR3 bases: TGTGCCAGCAGTGACTCGGCAGGGGCTGGAAACACCATATATTTT.

A few counts support this clone. V is TRBV2 and J is TRBJ1-5; D gene ambiguous. In germline, CDR1 is SNHLY, CDR2 FYNNEI. This CDR3 has 15 residues. Trimming shortened V by 3 bases and J by 3 bases, and 12 bases separated the two germline ends. CDR3 DNA sequence: TGTGCCAGCAGTGAGGGGAGGGCGAACAATCAGCCCCAGCATTTT. Translating it yields CASSEGRANNQPQHF.

The V gene is TRBV4-1, the J gene TRBJ2-1; 8 nucleotides align to TRBD2. CDR1 is MGHRA, CDR2 YSYEKL, per germline. The CDR3 spans 16 residues. Unmatched junction bases numbered 3, after V lost 1 base and J lost 1 base. In DNA, the CDR3 is TGCGCCAGCAGCCAAGGAGCGGGGGCTTCCTACAATGAGCAGTTCTTC. Protein sequence: CASSQGAGASYNEQFF.

The V and J genes are TRBV11-2 and TRBJ2-7; 9 nucleotides match TRBD1. Trimming removed 4 bases from V and 9 bases from J; junction bases left unmatched: 13. Germline CDR1 and CDR2: SGHAT and FQNNGV. The CDR3 extends over 15 amino acids. DNA of the CDR3: TGTGCCAGCAGCTGGGACAGGGCGGAAGGGCTAGGGCAGTACTTC. It yields the protein CASSWDRAEGLGQYF. Full variable domain (rest looked up from reference TRBV11-2 and TRBJ2-7): EAGVAQSPRYKIIEKRQSVAFWCNPISGHATLYWYQQILGQGPKLLIQFQNNGVVDDSQLPKDRFSAERLKGVDSTLKIQPAKLEDSAVYLCASSWDRAEGLGQYFGPGTRLTVT.

Here the CDR3 reads CASRPRALGGGELFF. DNA for the CDR3: TGTGCCAGCAGACCTCGGGCGCTGGGGGGCGGGGAGCTGTTTTTT. The V and J genes are TRBV5-6 and TRBJ2-2; possibly TRBD2 for D (6 bases). CDR1 SGHDT and CDR2 YYEEEE come from the germline V gene. V was clipped by 5 bases and J by 7 bases, with 18 bases between them. The CDR3 runs to 15 residues.

This clone was recorded only once. V usage is TRBV2 and J usage is TRBJ2-5; D is unresolved. This CDR3 has 14 amino acids. V was pared by 7 bases and J by 2 bases, with 14 bases between. In germline, CDR1 is SNHLY, CDR2 FYNNEI. The CDR3 DNA reads TGTGCCAGCATTACCTCGGGTCCACAAGAGACCCAGTACTTC. Translating it yields CASITSGPQETQYF.

V and J are TRBV28 and TRBJ1-2; the D gene is possibly TRBD1 (6 bases). The CDR3 extends over 14 amino acids. With 1 base removed from V and 5 bases from J, the gap between germline ends came to 11 bases. Germline-derived CDR1 and CDR2 are MDHEN and SYDVKM. Written as DNA, the CDR3 is TGTGCCAGCAGTTTATCACGGGGGGCTTATGGCTACACCTTC. It encodes CASSLSRGAYGYTF.

This chain links TRBV5-1 with TRBJ1-5; D perhaps matches TRBD1 (5 bases). The germline V gene has CDR1 SGHRS and CDR2 YFSETQ. CDR3 length equals 14 residues. V was shortened by 0 bases and J by 7 bases, with 11 bases between the two germline ends. Written as DNA, the CDR3 is TGCGCCAGCAGCTTGGGGCAGGGTGGACAGCCCCAGCATTTT. Translating it yields CASSLGQGGQPQHF.

The chain is built from TRBV28 and TRBJ1-5, with 7 bases fitting TRBD1. The V gene end was trimmed by 4 bases and the J gene end by 4 bases; junction bases not matched to a gene: 10. The germline V gene has CDR1 MDHEN and CDR2 SYDVKM. The CDR3 has 16 residues. The CDR3 nucleotides read TGTGCCAGCAGTTCAACCGGGACAGACTATAATCAGCCCCAGCATTTT. Amino acids: CASSSTGTDYNQPQHF.

The chain carries TRBV5-1 and TRBJ2-3; TRBD2 might be the D (6 bases). The CDR3 is 17 residues long. V lost 4 bases and J 2 bases, leaving 20 bases between the germline ends. CDR1 and CDR2 (germline): SGHRS, YFSETQ. CDR3 loop: CASSVTPGLSFTDTQYF. CDR3 DNA: TGCGCCAGCAGCGTTACCCCGGGACTCAGTTTCACAGATACGCAGTATTTT.